This TCR beta chain was sequenced in a study of early stage breast cancer tumors. Looking at the study overall: ER+/PR+/HER2- status applied to about 80% of the 16 invasive breast tumors.

Study-wide findings and caveats: Compared with adjacent normal breast, tumors showed about 2.4-fold denser, more clonal T cells.

V shed 1 base, J shed 2 bases, and the junction held 3 bases outside the gene matches. The CDR3 consists of 16 residues. CDR1 is LGHNA and CDR2 is YNFKEQ in the germline V gene. TCRdb keeps only in-frame clones here, not all; method: immunoSEQ multiplex PCR. The table lists around 28,000 clones, 72% of them singletons. On this clone itself: Its matching antigen is unknown.

The source material was blood. The chain recombines TRBV4-2 with TRBJ2-1; 9 bases line up with TRBD2. The receptor's source is a person between 45 and 65 years old with breast cancer. The CDR3 DNA reads TGTGCCAGCAGCCAAGGTGGGACTAGCCCCTACAATGAGCAGTTCTTC. It is translated as CASSQGGTSPYNEQFF.